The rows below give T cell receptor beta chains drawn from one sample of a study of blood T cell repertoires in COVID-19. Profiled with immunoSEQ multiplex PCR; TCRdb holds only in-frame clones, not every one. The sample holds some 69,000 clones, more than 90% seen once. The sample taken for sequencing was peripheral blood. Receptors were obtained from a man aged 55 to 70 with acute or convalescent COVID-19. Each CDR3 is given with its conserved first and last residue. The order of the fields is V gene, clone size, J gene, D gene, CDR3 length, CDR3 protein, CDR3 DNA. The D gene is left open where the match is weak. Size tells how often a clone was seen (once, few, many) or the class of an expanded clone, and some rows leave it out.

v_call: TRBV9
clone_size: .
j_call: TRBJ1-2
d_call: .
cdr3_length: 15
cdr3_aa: CASSASLTDRDGYTF
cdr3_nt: TGTGCCAGCAGCGCATCCCTGACAGATCGGGATGGCTACACCTTC

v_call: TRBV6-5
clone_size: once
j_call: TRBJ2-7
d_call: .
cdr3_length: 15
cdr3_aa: CASSYSKDWGYEQYF
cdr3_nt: TGTGCCAGCAGTTACTCGAAGGACTGGGGCTACGAGCAGTACTTC

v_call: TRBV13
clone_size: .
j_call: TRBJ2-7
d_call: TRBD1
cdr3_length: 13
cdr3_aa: CASSPPGQYEQYF
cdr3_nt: TGTGCCAGCAGCCCACCGGGACAGTACGAGCAGTACTTC

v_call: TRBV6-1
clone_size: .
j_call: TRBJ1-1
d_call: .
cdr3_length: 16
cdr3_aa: CASSGDIWGMNTEAFF
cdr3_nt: TGTGCCAGCAGTGGGGACATTTGGGGGATGAACACTGAAGCTTTCTTT

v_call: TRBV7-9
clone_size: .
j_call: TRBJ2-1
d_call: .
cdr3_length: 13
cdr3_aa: CASSLVHGYEQFF
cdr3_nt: TGTGCCAGCAGCTTAGTCCACGGGTATGAGCAGTTCTTC

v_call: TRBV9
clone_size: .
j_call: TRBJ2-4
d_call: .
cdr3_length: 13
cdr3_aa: CASSRDSKNIQYF
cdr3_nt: TGTGCCAGCAGCAGAGATTCTAAAAACATTCAGTACTTC

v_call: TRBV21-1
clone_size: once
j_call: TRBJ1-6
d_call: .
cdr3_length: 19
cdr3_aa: CASRKLRGLPTHCNSPLHF
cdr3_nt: TGTGCCAGCAGAAAACTACGGGGATTACCTACCCATTGTAATTCACCCCTCCACTTT

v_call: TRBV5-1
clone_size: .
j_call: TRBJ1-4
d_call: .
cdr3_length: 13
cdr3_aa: CASSLEPGEKLFF
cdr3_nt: TGCGCCAGCAGCCTGGAACCAGGTGAAAAACTGTTTTTT

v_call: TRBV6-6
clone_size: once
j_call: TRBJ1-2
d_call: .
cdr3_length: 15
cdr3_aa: CASSSPGQPGDGYTF
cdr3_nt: TGTGCCAGCAGTTCACCGGGGCAGCCAGGGGATGGCTACACCTTC

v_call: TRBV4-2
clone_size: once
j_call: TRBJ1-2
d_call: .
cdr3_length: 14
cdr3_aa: CASSQDRQEDGYTF
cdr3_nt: TGTGCCAGCAGCCAAGATCGACAGGAGGATGGCTACACCTTC

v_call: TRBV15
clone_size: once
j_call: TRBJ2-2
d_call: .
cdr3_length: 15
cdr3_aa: CATSGEGGNTGELFF
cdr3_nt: TGTGCCACCAGCGGAGAAGGGGGGAACACCGGGGAGCTGTTTTTT

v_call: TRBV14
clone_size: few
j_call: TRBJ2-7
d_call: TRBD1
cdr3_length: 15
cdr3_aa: CASSQRLTGTGGQYF
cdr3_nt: TGTGCCAGCAGCCAACGTCTCACCGGGACAGGAGGGCAGTACTTC

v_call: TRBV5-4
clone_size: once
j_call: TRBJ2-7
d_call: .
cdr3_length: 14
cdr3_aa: CASSSASGSYEQYF
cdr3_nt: TGTGCCAGCAGCTCCGCGTCGGGCTCCTACGAGCAGTACTTC

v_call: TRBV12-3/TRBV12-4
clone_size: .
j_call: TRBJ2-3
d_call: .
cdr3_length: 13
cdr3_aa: CASHKSSTDTQYF
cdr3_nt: TGTGCCAGCCACAAATCTTCCACAGATACGCAGTATTTT

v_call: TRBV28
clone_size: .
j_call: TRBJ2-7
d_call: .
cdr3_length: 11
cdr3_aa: CASSNNYEQYF
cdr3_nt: TGTGCCAGCAGCAACAACTACGAGCAGTACTTC

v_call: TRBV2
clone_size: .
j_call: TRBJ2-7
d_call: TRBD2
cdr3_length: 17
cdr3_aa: CASSETGLAGGPYEQYF
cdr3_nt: TGTGCCAGCAGTGAAACTGGACTAGCGGGGGGGCCTTACGAGCAGTACTTC

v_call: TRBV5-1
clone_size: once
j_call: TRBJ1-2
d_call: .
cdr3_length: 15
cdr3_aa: CASNRGDGSNYGYTF
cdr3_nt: TGCGCCAGCAACCGCGGTGACGGGTCGAACTATGGCTACACCTTC

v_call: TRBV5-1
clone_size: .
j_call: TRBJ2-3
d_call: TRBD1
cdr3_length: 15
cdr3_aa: CASSFTTGYTDTQYF
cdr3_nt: TGCGCCAGCAGCTTTACGACAGGGTATACAGATACGCAGTATTTT

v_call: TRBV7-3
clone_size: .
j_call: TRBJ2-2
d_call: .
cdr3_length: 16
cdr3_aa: CASSSQGGQHTGELFF
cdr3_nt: TGTGCCAGCAGCTCCCAGGGGGGCCAACACACCGGGGAGCTGTTTTTT

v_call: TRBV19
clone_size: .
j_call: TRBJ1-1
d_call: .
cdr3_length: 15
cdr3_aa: CASSIGVAGITEAFF
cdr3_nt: TGTGCCAGTAGTATAGGTGTTGCAGGGATAACTGAAGCTTTCTTT

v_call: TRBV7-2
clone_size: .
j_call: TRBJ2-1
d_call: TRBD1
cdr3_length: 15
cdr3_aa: CASSEDRVPYNEQFF
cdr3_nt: TGTGCCAGCAGCGAAGACAGGGTCCCCTACAATGAGCAGTTCTTC

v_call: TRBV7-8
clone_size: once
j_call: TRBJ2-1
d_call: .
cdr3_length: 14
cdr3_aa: CASSLERSFNEQFF
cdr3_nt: TGTGCCAGCAGCTTAGAGAGGTCTTTCAATGAGCAGTTCTTC

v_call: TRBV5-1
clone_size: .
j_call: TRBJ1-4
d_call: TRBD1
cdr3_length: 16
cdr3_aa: CASSLTGTATNEKLFF
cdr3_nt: TGCGCCAGCAGCCTGACCGGGACAGCAACTAATGAAAAACTGTTTTTT

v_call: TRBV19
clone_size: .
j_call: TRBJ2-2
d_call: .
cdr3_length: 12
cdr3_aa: CASRFDRGELFF
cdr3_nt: TGTGCCAGCCGGTTCGATCGGGGGGAGCTGTTTTTT

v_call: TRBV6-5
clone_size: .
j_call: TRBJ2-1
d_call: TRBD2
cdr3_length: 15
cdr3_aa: CASHRSSGGANEQFF
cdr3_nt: TGTGCCAGCCACAGATCTAGCGGGGGGGCGAATGAGCAGTTCTTC

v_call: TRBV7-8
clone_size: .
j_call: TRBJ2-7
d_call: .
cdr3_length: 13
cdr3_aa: CASSLGIGVEQYF
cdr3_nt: TGTGCCAGCAGCTTAGGCATAGGGGTCGAGCAGTACTTC

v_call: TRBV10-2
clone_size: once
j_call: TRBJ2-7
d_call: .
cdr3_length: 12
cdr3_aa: CASSVGGNVQYF
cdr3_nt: TGCGCCAGCAGTGTTGGGGGGAATGTGCAGTACTTC

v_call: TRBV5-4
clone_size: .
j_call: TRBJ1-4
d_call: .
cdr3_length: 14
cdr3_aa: CASSVDSLNEKLFF
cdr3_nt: TGTGCCAGCAGCGTGGACAGTCTTAATGAAAAACTGTTTTTT

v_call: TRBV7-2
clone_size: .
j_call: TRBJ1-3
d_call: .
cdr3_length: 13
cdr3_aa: CASSPSSRNTIYF
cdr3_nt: TGTGCCAGCAGCCCGTCGAGCCGAAACACCATATATTTT

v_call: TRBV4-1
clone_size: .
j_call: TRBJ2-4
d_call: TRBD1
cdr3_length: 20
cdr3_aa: CASSQVGTAPFSLAKNIQYF
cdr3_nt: TGCGCCAGCAGCCAAGTAGGGACAGCACCCTTCTCATTAGCCAAAAACATTCAGTACTTC

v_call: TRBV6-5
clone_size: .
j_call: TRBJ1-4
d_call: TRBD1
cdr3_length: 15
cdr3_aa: CASSYSEGAYEKLFF
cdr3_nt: TGTGCCAGCAGTTACTCGGAGGGGGCTTATGAAAAACTGTTTTTT

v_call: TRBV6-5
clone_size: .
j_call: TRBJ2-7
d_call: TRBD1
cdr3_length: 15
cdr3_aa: CASSLDRAPTYEQYF
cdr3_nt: TGTGCCAGCAGTTTAGACAGGGCCCCAACCTACGAGCAGTACTTC

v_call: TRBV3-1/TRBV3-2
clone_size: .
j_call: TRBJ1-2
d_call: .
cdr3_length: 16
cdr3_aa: CASSQDGSRGRNGYTF
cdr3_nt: TGTGCCAGCAGCCAAGACGGTAGCAGGGGCCGTAATGGCTACACCTTC

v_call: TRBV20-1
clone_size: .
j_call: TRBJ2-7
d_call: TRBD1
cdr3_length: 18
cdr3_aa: CSASYVPGQGKRGYEQYF
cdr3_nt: TGCAGTGCTAGTTACGTCCCGGGACAGGGGAAAAGGGGCTACGAGCAGTACTTC

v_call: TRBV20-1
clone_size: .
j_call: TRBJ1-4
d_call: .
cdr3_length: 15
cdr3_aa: CSASAGRGFGEKLFF
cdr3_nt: TGCAGTGCTAGTGCCGGTAGAGGGTTTGGAGAAAAACTGTTTTTT

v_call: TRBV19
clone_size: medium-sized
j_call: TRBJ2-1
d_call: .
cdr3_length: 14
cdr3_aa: CASSIGTGKDEQFF
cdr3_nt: TGTGCCAGTAGTATAGGTACAGGGAAGGATGAGCAGTTCTTC